The 24 T cell receptor beta chains reported below all come from one sample, sequenced in a study of OX40 agonist ivuxolimab in advanced cancers. Clones were sequenced by immunoSEQ multiplex PCR, and TCRdb holds only the in-frame ones, with some missing. The data contain almost 35,000 clones, less than 85% of them singletons. Sequenced material: CD4+ or CD8+ T cells sorted from blood, taken in a trial of the OX40 agonist ivuxolimab. These receptors were obtained from an adult with an advanced solid tumor such as melanoma, head and neck, liver or kidney cancer.

The rearrangement joins TRBV4-1 to TRBJ2-7; TRBD1 is a possible D gene (7 bases). This CDR3 is 16 amino acids long. Germline V gives CDR1 MGHRA, CDR2 YSYEKL. V shed 1 base and J shed 3 bases, with 16 bases lying between them. The CDR3 is CASSQGGQGGLYEQYF. CDR3 DNA sequence: TGCGCCAGCAGCCAAGGTGGGCAGGGGGGCCTCTACGAGCAGTACTTC.

This chain connects TRBV27 to TRBJ1-5; D is ambiguous. V lost 2 bases, J lost 7 bases, and 18 bases lay in between. The CDR3 contains 16 residues. Germline V CDR1 and CDR2: MNHEY, SMNVEV (reference sequence). The CDR3 protein is CASSLDSQGLRQPQHF. CDR3 bases: TGTGCCAGCAGTTTAGATAGCCAAGGCTTAAGACAGCCCCAGCATTTT.

The chain is built from TRBV6-4 and TRBJ2-1, with 8 positions matching TRBD2. Germline V lookup: CDR1 MRHNA, CDR2 SNTAGT. There are 13 residues in the CDR3. Losses at the gene ends were 2 bases for V and 6 bases for J; bases not matched to a gene: 0. CDR3 protein: CASSDGLANEQFF. Written as DNA, the CDR3 is TGTGCCAGCAGTGACGGACTAGCCAATGAGCAGTTCTTC.

This clone was counted a single time. This chain links TRBV14 with TRBJ1-4, with D possibly TRBD1 on 5 matching bases. The CDR3 has 15 amino acids. Germline CDR1 reads SGHDN; CDR2 reads FVKESK. Trimming pared 6 bases from V and 8 bases from J, leaving 19 bases between. In DNA, the CDR3 is TGTGCCAGCAGATCAAGTGGGGGTGCCGGAGAAAAACTGTTTTTT. It yields the protein CASRSSGGAGEKLFF.

The J gene is TRBJ1-1, the V gene TRBV27; D is unclear. The V end was cut by 3 bases, the J end by 11 bases, with 16 bases between. The germline CDR1 and CDR2 sequences are MNHEY and SMNVEV (reference sequence). The CDR3 is made up of 13 amino acids. CDR3 residues: CASSLSSRHLAFF. CDR3 nucleotide sequence: TGTGCCAGCAGTTTGAGTAGCAGGCACTTGGCTTTCTTT.

The V call is TRBV6-6, the J call TRBJ1-1, with 8 bases lining up with TRBD1. The CDR3 consists of 14 residues. CDR1 and CDR2 from the germline V gene are MNHNY and SVGAGI (reference sequence). The V gene end was trimmed by 7 bases and the J gene end by 7 bases; junction bases not matched to a gene: 11. CDR3 sequence: CASNDRGRRGEAFF. DNA for the CDR3: TGTGCCAGCAATGACAGGGGCCGGAGGGGTGAAGCTTTCTTT.

This chain uses TRBV7-6 with TRBJ2-2, with D possibly being TRBD1 (6 bases). Germline CDR1 SGHVS, CDR2 FNYEAQ. V lost 5 bases and J lost 6, with 19 bases in between. The CDR3 has 16 amino acids. CDR3 amino acids: CASSPQLGGLAGELFF. DNA for the CDR3: TGTGCCAGCAGCCCCCAATTAGGGGGTTTGGCCGGGGAGCTGTTTTTT.

J is TRBJ1-5 and V is TRBV18; 8 positions agree with TRBD1. V lost 4 bases, J lost 6 bases, and 5 bases stayed unmatched. CDR1 KGHSH and CDR2 LQKENI come from the germline V gene. The CDR3 totals 14 residues. CDR3 nucleotides: TGTGCCAGCTCACTCGACAGGGGAGGTCAGCCCCAGCATTTT. It yields the protein CASSLDRGGQPQHF.

The gene calls are TRBV10-1 and TRBJ2-1, with a possible D match to TRBD1 (5 bases). Germline assignment: CDR1 WNHNN and CDR2 SYGVQD (reference sequence). The CDR3 is 12 residues long. Trimming shortened V by 2 bases and J by 8 bases, and 7 bases separated the two germline ends. CDR3 residues: CASSERGYEQFF. The CDR3 nucleotides read TGCGCCAGCAGTGAGAGGGGCTATGAGCAGTTCTTC.

V and J are TRBV6-5 and TRBJ2-1; the D is unclear. The CDR3 loop spans 14 amino acids. Germline V gene sequence: CDR1 MNHEY, CDR2 SVGAGI. The V end lost 6 bases, the J end lost 4 bases, and 13 bases lay between the germline ends. The DNA for the CDR3 is TGTGCCAGCAGCCCAACCCGAATTTACAATGAGCAGTTCTTC. Translating gives CASSPTRIYNEQFF.

The gene calls are TRBV29-1 and TRBJ1-1; no clear D. CDR1 SQVTM and CDR2 ANQGSEA come from the germline V gene. The CDR3 contains 13 residues. V was trimmed by 5 bases and J by 0 bases, leaving 10 bases between them. The chain's CDR3 is CSVRGAMNTEAFF. In DNA form, the CDR3 reads TGCAGCGTTCGTGGAGCCATGAACACTGAAGCTTTCTTT. The variable domain in full, completed from reference TRBV29-1 and TRBJ1-1, reads SAVISQKPSRDICQRGTSLTIQCQVDSQVTMMFWYRQQPGQSLTLIATANQGSEATYESGFVIDKFPISRPNLTFSTLTVSNMSPEDSSIYLCSVRGAMNTEAFFGQGTRLTVV.

The chain joins TRBV7-2 to TRBJ1-1, with a weak D call TRBD1 (6 bases). The CDR3 runs 15 residues. V lost 2 bases and J lost 3, with 13 bases in between. From germline, CDR1 is SGHTA and CDR2 FQGNSA. CDR3 amino acids: CASSLLGASHTEAFF. CDR3 nucleotide sequence: TGTGCCAGCAGCTTACTGGGGGCGTCGCACACTGAAGCTTTCTTT.

This clone was counted only a few times. This chain joins TRBV19 and TRBJ2-5; the match to TRBD1 covers 8 bases. This CDR3 has 15 amino acids. Per the germline V gene, CDR1 is LNHDA and CDR2 is SQIVND (reference sequence). Trimming at V came to 6 bases and at J to 9 bases, leaving 15 bases not matched to a gene. The CDR3 is CASREMTGDPKAQYF. CDR3 in DNA: TGTGCCAGTAGGGAAATGACAGGGGACCCGAAGGCCCAGTACTTC.

The rearrangement joins TRBV10-3 to TRBJ1-2; 7 bases map to TRBD1. J lost 4 bases, V lost 6 bases, and 8 bases had no gene match. Germline CDR1 and CDR2: ENHRY and SYGVKD. The length of the CDR3 is 14 residues. CDR3 DNA: TGTGCCATCAGACCGACAGGGCGTGGCTATGGCTACACCTTC. This encodes CAIRPTGRGYGYTF.

This clone was counted between two and nine times. J is TRBJ2-1 and V is TRBV2, with D perhaps TRBD2 (6 bases). The germline V and J ends were trimmed by 5 bases and 3 bases, with 14 bases remaining between them. The V gene's germline CDR1 is SNHLY and CDR2 FYNNEI. CDR3 length equals 15 residues. CDR3 nucleotides: TGTGCCAGCAGTATTCGGGGGTTCGGCTACAATGAGCAGTTCTTC. Its protein is CASSIRGFGYNEQFF. Looking up the rest from reference TRBV2 and TRBJ2-1 gives the full variable domain: EPEVTQTPSHQVTQMGQEVILRCVPISNHLYFYWYRQILGQKVEFLVSFYNNEISEKSEIFDDQFSVERPDGSNFTLKIRSTKLEDSAMYFCASSIRGFGYNEQFFGPGTRLTVL.

This sequence joins TRBV5-1 and TRBJ1-2; no firm D call. CDR1 SGHRS and CDR2 YFSETQ come from the germline V gene. The CDR3 is 15 residues long. V was shortened by 1 base and J by 5 bases, with 15 bases between the two germline ends. The chain's CDR3 is CASSLPGEGIYGYTF. As DNA, the CDR3 is TGCGCCAGCAGCTTGCCCGGGGAGGGAATTTATGGCTACACCTTC.

This sequence joins TRBV7-9 and TRBJ2-7, with D perhaps given as TRBD1 or TRBD2 (5 bases each). V was cut by 1 base and J by 11 bases, with 15 bases left in between. This CDR3 contains 13 residues. Germline V gives CDR1 SEHNR, CDR2 FQNEAQ (reference sequence). The CDR3 reads CASSLGTVGEEYF. CDR3 in DNA: TGTGCCAGCAGCTTAGGTACTGTGGGGGAAGAGTACTTC. The variable domain in full, completed from reference TRBV7-9 and TRBJ2-7, reads DTGVSQNPRHKITKRGQNVTFRCDPISEHNRLYWYRQTLGQGPEFLTYFQNEAQLEKSRLLSDRFSAERPKGSFSTLEIQRTEQGDSAMYLCASSLGTVGEEYFGPGTRLTVT.

This clone has only a few counts. The V and J genes are TRBV9 and TRBJ1-1, with TRBD1 as a possible D gene (6 bases). Trimming took off 1 base at V and 4 bases at J, with 11 bases between the two ends. Germline V gene sequence: CDR1 SGDLS, CDR2 YYNGEE. CDR3 length: 14 amino acids. CDR3 residues: CASSVQGRPTEAFF. CDR3 DNA sequence: TGTGCCAGCAGCGTACAGGGGAGACCCACTGAAGCTTTCTTT.

The chain couples TRBV29-1 to TRBJ1-1; D is perhaps TRBD1 (6 bases). CDR1 and CDR2 (germline): SQVTM, ANQGSEA. The germline V and J ends were trimmed by 3 bases and 0 bases, with 11 bases remaining between them. The CDR3 is 14 residues long. In nucleotides, the CDR3 is TGCAGCGTTGACGGGAGGACAGTGAACACTGAAGCTTTCTTT. This sequence encodes CSVDGRTVNTEAFF.

The chain joins TRBV18 to TRBJ1-6; D may be TRBD1 (5 bases). Trimming shortened V by 7 bases and J by 7 bases, and 11 bases separated the two germline ends. CDR1 KGHSH and CDR2 LQKENI come from the germline V gene. This CDR3 is built from 13 residues. The CDR3, as DNA: TGTGCCAGCTTGGAAGGGGCCAATTCACCCCTCCACTTT. Translation: CASLEGANSPLHF.

The V and J genes are TRBV28 and TRBJ1-6; TRBD1 aligns across 8 bases. CDR1 is MDHEN and CDR2 is SYDVKM in the germline V gene. Trimming cost V 4 bases and J 7 bases; bases outside gene matches: 9. The CDR3 loop spans 16 amino acids. CDR3 loop: CASSSRTGYLNSPLHF. The CDR3 DNA follows: TGTGCCAGCAGTTCACGGACAGGGTATCTGAATTCACCCCTCCACTTT.

The V and J genes are TRBV5-1 and TRBJ1-1, with 7 nucleotides matching TRBD1. The CDR3 length is 14 residues. Germline trimming cut 4 bases from V and 10 bases from J; bases unmatched to any gene: 13. Germline values: CDR1 SGHRS, CDR2 YFSETQ. The CDR3 bases are TGCGCCAGCAGCCGACAGACAGGGCAAGGCGTAGCTTTCTTT. Its translation: CASSRQTGQGVAFF. The complete variable domain, with remaining parts taken from reference TRBV5-1 and TRBJ1-1, reads KAGVTQTPRYLIKTRGQQVTLSCSPISGHRSVSWYQQTPGQGLQFLFEYFSETQRNKGNFPGRFSGRQFSNSRSEMNVSTLELGDSALYLCASSRQTGQGVAFFGQGTRLTVV.

The CDR3 DNA follows: TGCAGCGTCCTCGGGGGGGCTTTCTCTGGAAACACCATATATTTT. Its protein is CSVLGGAFSGNTIYF. The chain carries TRBV29-1 and TRBJ1-3; D is perhaps TRBD1 (6 bases). The germline V and J ends were trimmed by 6 bases and 0 bases, with 15 bases remaining between them. The CDR3 totals 15 residues. Per germline, CDR1 SQVTM and CDR2 ANQGSEA.

In its sample, this clone was seen once. The chain employs TRBV5-1 and TRBJ1-4; 9 bases agree with TRBD1. The CDR3 has 15 amino acids. J gave up 4 bases and V 5 bases, and 6 bases lay outside the gene matches. Germline V gene lookup returns CDR1 SGHRS and CDR2 YFSETQ. The CDR3, as DNA: TGCGCCAGCAGGACAGGGGGAGGTCATAATGAAAAACTGTTTTTT. Encoded protein: CASRTGGGHNEKLFF.